This T cell receptor beta chain was sequenced for a study of T-cell memory formation after mild COVID-19. Study-level background: Largely, TCR clusters stayed within a single donor.

Trimming pared 5 bases from V and 0 bases from J, leaving 10 bases between. Germline V gene sequence: CDR1 SGDLS, CDR2 YYNGEE. The CDR3 extends over 14 amino acids. This clonotype occurred many times. TCRdb reprocessed the 5' RACE reads via MiXCR and lists one record per CDR3 protein. The sample gives roughly 350,000 distinct CDR3 sequences, roughly an eighth of which show up once; 22% is in the top ten. The sample consisted of PBMCs or a T cell subset sorted from them (not recorded which). The rearrangement uses TRBV9 and TRBJ2-3, with D possibly TRBD2 on 6 matching bases. The TCR was taken from a man aged 18 to 29 who had mild COVID-19 (a few samples of this study predate the infection). Cell type and time point are not known. DNA of the CDR3: TGTGCCAGCAGTTCGGCGGGGAGCACAGATACGCAGTATTTT. Translating gives CASSSAGSTDTQYF.